What follows is one TCR beta chain and its context. In this sample, this clonotype turned up a few times. Its antigen remains undetermined. Base qualities are not recorded, but no much larger clone differs from it by a single base. Library preparation employed RT-PCR. TCRdb lists the instrument as Illumina HiSeq 2500. Starting from the raw public reads, TCRdb applied fastp trimming at Q25, assembled clones with MiXCR and retained in-frame beta chains. Each entry is one CDR3 protein sequence, shown with its most common DNA and genes. The sample data list about 570,000 distinct CDR3 sequences, and around 10% of these were observed just once. Of the sample, approximately 11% is held by the ten largest clones. This sample is part of a study of response to subunit inactivated influenza vaccine listed by TCRdb under 2018. For the study in its entirety: Deep quantitative profiling of the T cell receptor repertoire was used in the study to follow responses to a trivalent subunit inactivated influenza vaccine.

What the authors observed across the whole study: According to the authors, only a limited number of new T cells may be recruited by each seasonal influenza vaccination.

From its cysteine to its phenylalanine, the CDR3 spans 18 amino acids. Left in the record is the CDR3 DNA by itself, 54 bases read in frame from the first base. CDR1 and CDR2, looked up from the germline V gene, are LGHNA and YNFKEQ. At the junction V is shortened by 1 base and J by 6 bases, with 24 bases in between. These data were likewise used in another study, on T cells expressing NK-cell markers. From the second report: TCR beta cDNA libraries were made by 5'RACE template switching that added a universal primer site and unique molecular identifiers. In sorted CD3+CD56+NKG2C+, CD3+CD56+NKG2C- and CD3+CD56-NKG2C+ T-cell subsets from several donors, TCR beta-chain repertoires were profiled. Of the eight sequenced donors, seven were found to be HCMV-seropositive and one was found to be HCMV-seronegative. In several experiments an anti-gammadeltaTCR antibody was added to restrict sorting to alphabetaTCR-expressing T cells. In six donors, the dominant CD3+CD56+NKG2C+ clonotypes ranked among the top 10 CD8+ clonotypes, making up about 1.0-7.5% of CD8+ T cells. Those dominant clonotypes were again the most abundant among CD3+CD56-NKG2C+ cells in a handful of donors, at about 25-65%. Whether the expanded NKG2C-expressing T cell clones were specific for HCMV antigens remained unclear. The eight sequenced donors were randomly selected healthy volunteers, three men and five women. A commercial ELISA kit detecting HCMV-specific IgG in serum was used to determine HCMV serostatus. Ficoll density gradient centrifugation was used to isolate peripheral blood mononuclear cells from blood. For six donors, bulk peripheral blood T-cell repertoires were also sequenced from unsorted PBMC. cDNA synthesis was primed from the TCR beta constant segment, followed by two successive PCR amplification steps. Libraries were sequenced as 2 x 150 bp reads on Illumina HiSeq 2000/2500, MiSeq or NextSeq. MIGEC handled demultiplexing of the reads and grouping by UMI, while MiTCR was used to assemble and quantify clonotypes. Only TCR cDNA sequences supported by at least two reads were kept to exclude erroneous sequences. The tcR package was used for downstream repertoire analysis, and clonotypes were matched between fractions using CDR3 nucleotide sequence together with V segment. VDJmatch was used to annotate antigen specificity against VDJdb, with one amino acid substitution in CDR3 allowed.

The sequence joins TRBV4-2 to TRBJ1-2, with TRBD1 tentatively as D gene (6 bases match). The sample in question was PBMCs from blood, obtained on the day of vaccination. The TCR was taken from a man in his fifties or sixties who received an inactivated influenza vaccine. Donor details come from another sample of the same person, matched by shared clones. The CDR3 region: CASSQVRGASMLTDGYTF. The DNA sequence is TGTGCCAGCAGCCAAGTACGGGGGGCGAGCATGTTAACGGATGGCTACACCTTC.